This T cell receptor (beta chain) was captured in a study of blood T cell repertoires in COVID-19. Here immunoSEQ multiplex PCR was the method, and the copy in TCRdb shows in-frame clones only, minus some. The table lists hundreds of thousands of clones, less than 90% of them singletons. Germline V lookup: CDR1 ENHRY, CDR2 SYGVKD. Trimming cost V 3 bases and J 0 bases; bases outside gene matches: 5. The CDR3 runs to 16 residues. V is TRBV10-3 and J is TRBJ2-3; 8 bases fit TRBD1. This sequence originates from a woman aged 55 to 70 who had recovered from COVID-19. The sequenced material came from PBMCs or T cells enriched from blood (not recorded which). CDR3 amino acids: CAISDRQGTSTDTQYF. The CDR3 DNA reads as TGTGCCATCAGTGACCGACAGGGGACTAGCACAGATACGCAGTATTTT.